This paragraph reports one T cell receptor (beta chain). The antigen remains undetermined. The TRBV12-4/TRBJ1-2 clonotypes were amplified using barcode primers with ligated adaptors. Using its own MiXCR run on the multiplex PCR reads, TCRdb lists one record per CDR3 protein. Among about 670 distinct CDR3 sequences, roughly 30% were seen once, and the ten largest hold 35% to 50%. Trimming cost V 8 bases and J 5 bases; bases outside gene matches: 6. The CDR3 extends over 13 amino acids. Broader study findings: In terms of TCR gene usage, tumor memory CD4+ T cells clustered together with blood and lymph node memory CD4+ cells, as well as with lymph node naive CD4+ cells. Greatest tumor Treg TCR overlap was with tumor naive CD4+ cells. Under 2.1% of tumor Treg sequences matched blood Tregs or memory cells.

The sorted Tregs were CD4+CD25+CD127-/low cells. V is TRBV12-3 or TRBV12-4 and J is TRBJ1-2; 9 bases line up with TRBD1. Source material: tumor-infiltrating Tregs sorted from the breast tumor. The TCR comes from a female donor with breast cancer. CDR3 sequence (DNA): TGTGCCAGCGGATGGACAGGGGAGTATGGCTACACCTTC. This gives the protein CASGWTGEYGYTF.